These 2 T cell receptor beta chains share one sample of origin, sequenced in a study of T cell repertoires in cytomegalovirus infection. MiXCR was run by TCRdb on the reads, yielding one entry per CDR3 protein. Of 350,000 to 450,000 distinct CDR3 sequences listed, 15% to 20% were seen once; the top ten hold approximately 10%. The material sequenced was PBMCs. These receptors all stem from a human donor in good health (CMV status not recorded). Some clones in this sample may be carry-over from other donors' samples.

At least ten counts were recorded for this clonotype. The chain joins TRBV7-2 to TRBJ1-5, with TRBD1 matching 7 bases. This CDR3 spans 13 amino acids. V lost 3 bases, J lost 5 bases, and 1 base stayed unmatched. CDR1 and CDR2 (germline): SGHTA, FQGNSA. The CDR3 coding sequence is TGTGCCAGCAGCTTCGACAGGGATCAGCCCCAGCATTTT. Amino acid sequence: CASSFDRDQPQHF.

This clonotype has ten or more counts. The J gene is TRBJ2-1, the V gene TRBV7-8; 12 bases agree with TRBD1. CDR1 and CDR2 from the germline V gene are SGHVS and FQNEAQ. The CDR3 has 15 residues. V lost 6 bases to trimming and J lost 8 bases; unmatched junction nucleotides: 8. The CDR3 protein is CASRTGDRGRDEQFF. CDR3 in DNA: TGTGCCAGCAGGACGGGGGACAGGGGGCGGGATGAGCAGTTCTTC.